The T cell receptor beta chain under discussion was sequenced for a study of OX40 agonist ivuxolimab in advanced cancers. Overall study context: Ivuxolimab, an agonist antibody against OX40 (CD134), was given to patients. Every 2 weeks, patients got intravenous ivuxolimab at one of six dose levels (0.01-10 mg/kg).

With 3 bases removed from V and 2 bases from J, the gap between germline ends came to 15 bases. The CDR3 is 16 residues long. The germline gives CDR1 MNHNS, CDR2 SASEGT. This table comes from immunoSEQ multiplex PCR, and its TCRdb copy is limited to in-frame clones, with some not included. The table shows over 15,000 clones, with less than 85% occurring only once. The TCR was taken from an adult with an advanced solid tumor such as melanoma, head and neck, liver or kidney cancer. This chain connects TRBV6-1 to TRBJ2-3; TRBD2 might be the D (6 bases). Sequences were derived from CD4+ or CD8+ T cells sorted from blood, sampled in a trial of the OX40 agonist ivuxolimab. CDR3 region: CASSEGLPTNTDTQYF. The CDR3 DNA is TGTGCCAGCAGTGAGGGACTTCCAACTAACACAGATACGCAGTATTTT.